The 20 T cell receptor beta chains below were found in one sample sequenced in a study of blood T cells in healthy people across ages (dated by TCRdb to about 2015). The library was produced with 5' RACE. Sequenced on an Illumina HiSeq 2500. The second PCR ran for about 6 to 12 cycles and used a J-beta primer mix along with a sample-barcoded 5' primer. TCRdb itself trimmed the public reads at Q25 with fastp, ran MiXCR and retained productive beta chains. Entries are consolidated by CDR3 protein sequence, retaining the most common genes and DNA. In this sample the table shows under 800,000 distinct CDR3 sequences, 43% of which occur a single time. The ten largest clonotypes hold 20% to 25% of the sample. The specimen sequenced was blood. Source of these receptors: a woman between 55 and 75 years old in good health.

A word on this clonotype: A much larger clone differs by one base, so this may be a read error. The CDR3 loop reads CASSVLTSGETQYF. Written as DNA, the CDR3 is TGCGCCAGCAGCGTGTTAACCTCGGGAGAGACCCAGTACTTC. The chain recombines TRBV5-1 with TRBJ2-5; D is uncertain. Germline CDR1 and CDR2: SGHRS and YFSETQ. The germline V and J ends were trimmed by 4 bases and 4 bases, with 14 bases remaining between them. This CDR3 comprises 14 residues.

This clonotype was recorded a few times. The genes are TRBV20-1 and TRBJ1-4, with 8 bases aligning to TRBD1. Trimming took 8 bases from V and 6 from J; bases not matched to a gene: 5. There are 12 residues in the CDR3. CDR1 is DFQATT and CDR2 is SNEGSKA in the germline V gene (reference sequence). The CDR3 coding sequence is TGCAGTCCATTGGACAGGGATGAAAAACTGTTTTTT. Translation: CSPLDRDEKLFF.

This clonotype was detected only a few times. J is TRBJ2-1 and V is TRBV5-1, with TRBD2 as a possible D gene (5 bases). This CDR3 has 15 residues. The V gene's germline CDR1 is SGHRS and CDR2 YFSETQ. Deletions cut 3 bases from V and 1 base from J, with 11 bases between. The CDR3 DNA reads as TGCGCCAGCAGCTGGGCGGGTCAATCCTACAATGAGCAGTTCTTC. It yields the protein CASSWAGQSYNEQFF.

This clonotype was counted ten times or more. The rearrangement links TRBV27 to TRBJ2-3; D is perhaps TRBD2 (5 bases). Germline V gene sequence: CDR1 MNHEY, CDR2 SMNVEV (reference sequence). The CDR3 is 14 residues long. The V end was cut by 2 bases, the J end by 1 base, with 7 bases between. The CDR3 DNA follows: TGTGCCAGCAGTTTAGCAGCGGGCACAGATACGCAGTATTTT. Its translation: CASSLAAGTDTQYF.

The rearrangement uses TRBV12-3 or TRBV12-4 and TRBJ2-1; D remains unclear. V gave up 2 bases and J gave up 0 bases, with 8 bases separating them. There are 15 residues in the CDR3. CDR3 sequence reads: CASSLLASSYNEQFF. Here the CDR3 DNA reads TGTGCCAGCAGTTTATTGGCCAGCTCCTACAATGAGCAGTTCTTC.

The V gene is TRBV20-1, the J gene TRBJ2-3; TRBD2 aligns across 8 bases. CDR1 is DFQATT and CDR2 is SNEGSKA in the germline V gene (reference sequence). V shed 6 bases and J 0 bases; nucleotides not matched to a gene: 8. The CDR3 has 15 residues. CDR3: CSAMASGLSTDTQYF. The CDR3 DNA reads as TGCAGTGCCATGGCTAGCGGGTTAAGCACAGATACGCAGTATTTT.

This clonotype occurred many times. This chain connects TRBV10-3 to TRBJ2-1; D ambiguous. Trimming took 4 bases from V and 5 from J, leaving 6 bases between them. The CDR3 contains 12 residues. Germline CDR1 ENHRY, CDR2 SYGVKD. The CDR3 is CAISGPDNEQFF. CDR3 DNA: TGTGCCATCAGTGGACCGGACAATGAGCAGTTCTTC.

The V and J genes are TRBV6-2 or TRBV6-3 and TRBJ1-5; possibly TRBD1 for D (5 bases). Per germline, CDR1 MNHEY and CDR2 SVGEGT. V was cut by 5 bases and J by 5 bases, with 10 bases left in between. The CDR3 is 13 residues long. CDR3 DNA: TGTGCCAGCAGTCTACAGGAATATCAGCCCCAGCATTTT. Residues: CASSLQEYQPQHF.

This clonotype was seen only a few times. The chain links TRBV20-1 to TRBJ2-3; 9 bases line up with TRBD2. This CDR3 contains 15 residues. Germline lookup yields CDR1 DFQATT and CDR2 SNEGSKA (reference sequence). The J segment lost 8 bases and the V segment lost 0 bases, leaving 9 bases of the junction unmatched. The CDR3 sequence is CSARDVAGGDGTQYF. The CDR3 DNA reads TGCAGTGCTAGAGATGTCGCGGGAGGGGACGGTACGCAGTATTTT.

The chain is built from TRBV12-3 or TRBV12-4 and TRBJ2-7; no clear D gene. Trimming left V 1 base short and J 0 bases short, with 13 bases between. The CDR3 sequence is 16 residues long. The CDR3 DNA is TGTGCCAGCAGTTTAGATCTCACAGCACTCTCCTACGAGCAGTACTTC. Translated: CASSLDLTALSYEQYF.

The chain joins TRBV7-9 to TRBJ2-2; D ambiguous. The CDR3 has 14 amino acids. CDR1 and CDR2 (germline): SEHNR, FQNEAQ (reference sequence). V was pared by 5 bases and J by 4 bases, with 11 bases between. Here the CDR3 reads CASSRISSTGELFF. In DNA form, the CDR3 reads TGTGCCAGCAGCCGTATATCGAGCACCGGGGAGCTGTTTTTT.

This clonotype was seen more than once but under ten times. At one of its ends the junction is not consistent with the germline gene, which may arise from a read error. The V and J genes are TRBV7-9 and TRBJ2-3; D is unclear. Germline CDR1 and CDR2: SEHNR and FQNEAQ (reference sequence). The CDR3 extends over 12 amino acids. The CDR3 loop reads CASNLVTDTQYF. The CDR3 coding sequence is TGTGCCAGCAACTTAGTTACAGATACGCAGTATTTT.

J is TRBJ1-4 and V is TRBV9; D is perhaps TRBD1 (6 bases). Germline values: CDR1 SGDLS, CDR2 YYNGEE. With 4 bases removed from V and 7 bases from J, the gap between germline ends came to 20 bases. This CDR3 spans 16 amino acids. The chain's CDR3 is CASSPPGQGRGEKLFF. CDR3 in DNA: TGTGCCAGCAGCCCGCCTGGGCAGGGGAGGGGTGAAAAACTGTTTTTT.

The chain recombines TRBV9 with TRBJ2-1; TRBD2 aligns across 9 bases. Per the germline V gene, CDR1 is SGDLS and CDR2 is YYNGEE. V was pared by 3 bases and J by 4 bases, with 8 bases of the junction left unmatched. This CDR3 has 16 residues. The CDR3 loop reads CASSGLRTSEYNEQFF. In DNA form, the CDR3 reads TGTGCCAGCAGCGGACTTAGGACTAGCGAGTACAATGAGCAGTTCTTC.

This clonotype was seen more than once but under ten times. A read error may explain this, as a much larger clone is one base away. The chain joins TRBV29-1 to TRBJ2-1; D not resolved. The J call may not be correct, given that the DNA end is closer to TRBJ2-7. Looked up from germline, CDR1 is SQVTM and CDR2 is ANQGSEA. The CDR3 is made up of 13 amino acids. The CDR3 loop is CSAARVAYNEQYF. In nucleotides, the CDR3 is TGCAGCGCCGCGCGTGTAGCCTACAATGAGCAGTACTTC.

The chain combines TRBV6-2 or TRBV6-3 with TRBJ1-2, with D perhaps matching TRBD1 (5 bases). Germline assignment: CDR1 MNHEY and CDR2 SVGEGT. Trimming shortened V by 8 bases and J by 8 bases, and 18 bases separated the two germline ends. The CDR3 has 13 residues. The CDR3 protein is CASSRVRGGGYTF. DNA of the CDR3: TGTGCCAGCTCCCGGGTTAGGGGTGGCGGCTACACCTTC.

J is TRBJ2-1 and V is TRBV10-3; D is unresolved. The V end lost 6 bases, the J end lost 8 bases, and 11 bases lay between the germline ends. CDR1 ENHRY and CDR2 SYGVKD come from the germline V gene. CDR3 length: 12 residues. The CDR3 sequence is CAISPGRDEQFF. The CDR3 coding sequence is TGTGCCATCAGCCCCGGACGGGATGAGCAGTTCTTC.

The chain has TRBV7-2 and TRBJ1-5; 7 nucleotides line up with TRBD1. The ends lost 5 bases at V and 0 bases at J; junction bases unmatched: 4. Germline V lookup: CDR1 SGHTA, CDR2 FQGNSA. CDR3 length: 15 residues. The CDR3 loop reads CASSVDRYSNQPQHF. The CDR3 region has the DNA TGTGCCAGCAGCGTGGACAGGTATAGCAATCAGCCCCAGCATTTT.

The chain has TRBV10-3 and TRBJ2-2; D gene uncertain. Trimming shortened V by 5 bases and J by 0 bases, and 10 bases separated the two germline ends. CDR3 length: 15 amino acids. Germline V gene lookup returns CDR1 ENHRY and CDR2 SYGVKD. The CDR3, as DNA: TGTGCCATCAGTTCAGGACGGACGAACACCGGGGAGCTGTTTTTT. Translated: CAISSGRTNTGELFF.

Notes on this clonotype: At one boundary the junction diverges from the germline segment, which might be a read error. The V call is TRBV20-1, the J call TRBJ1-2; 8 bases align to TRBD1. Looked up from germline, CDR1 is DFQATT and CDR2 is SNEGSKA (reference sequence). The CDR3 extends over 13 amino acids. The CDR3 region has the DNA TGCGGTGCTAGCGGGACAGGAAGCTATGGCTACACCTTC. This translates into CGASGTGSYGYTF.